This T cell receptor (beta chain) was captured by sequencing in a study of blood T cell repertoires in COVID-19. Study summary: Researchers got acute and convalescent COVID-19 samples from the United States, Italy and Spain. Sources were T cells, B-cell-depleted T cells, or PBMCs; the material itself was cDNA or gDNA.

Original data processing: Counts of nucleated cells, estimated from reference gene primer amplification, were obtained. This table comes from immunoSEQ multiplex PCR, and its TCRdb copy is limited to in-frame clones, with some not included. Clone size and the V and J calls come from that table; the DNA yielded D and trimming. Here the sample spans approximately 330,000 clones, around 90% being singletons. By share of the sample, this clone is medium-sized. Germline loops: CDR1 SEHNR, CDR2 FQNEAQ (reference sequence). The CDR3 is 13 residues long. Trimming removed 1 base from V and 8 bases from J, with 9 bases in between. During active infection, Seattle patients enrolled and were then monitored through disease.

The receptor was derived from a woman in her thirties or forties with COVID-19, enrolled during active disease. The genes are TRBV7-9 and TRBJ2-1; D may be TRBD2 (5 bases). The source material was peripheral blood. CDR3 loop: CASSLGVAYEQFF. As DNA, the CDR3 is TGTGCCAGCAGCTTAGGAGTAGCGTATGAGCAGTTCTTC.